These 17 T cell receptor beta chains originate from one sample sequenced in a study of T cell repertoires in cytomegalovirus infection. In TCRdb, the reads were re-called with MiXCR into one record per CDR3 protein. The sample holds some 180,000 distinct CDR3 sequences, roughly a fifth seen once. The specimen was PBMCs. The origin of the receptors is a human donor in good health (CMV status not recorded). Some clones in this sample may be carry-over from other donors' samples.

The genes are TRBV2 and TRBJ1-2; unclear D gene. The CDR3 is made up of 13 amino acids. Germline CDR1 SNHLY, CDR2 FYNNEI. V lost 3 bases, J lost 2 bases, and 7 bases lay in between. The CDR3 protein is CASSEKGNYGYTF. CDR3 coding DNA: TGTGCCAGCAGTGAGAAAGGGAACTATGGCTACACCTTC.

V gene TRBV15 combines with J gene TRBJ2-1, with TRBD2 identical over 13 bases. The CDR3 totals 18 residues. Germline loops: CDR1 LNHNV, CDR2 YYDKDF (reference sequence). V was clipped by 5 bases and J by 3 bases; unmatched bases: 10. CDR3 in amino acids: CATSPMGGTSGDYNEQFF. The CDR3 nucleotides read TGTGCCACCAGCCCCATGGGGGGGACTAGCGGGGACTACAATGAGCAGTTCTTC. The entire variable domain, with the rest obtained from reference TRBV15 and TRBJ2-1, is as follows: DAMVIQNPRYQVTQFGKPVTLSCSQTLNHNVMYWYQQKSSQAPKLLFHYYDKDFNNEADTPDNFQSRRPNTSFCFLDIRSPGLGDTAMYLCATSPMGGTSGDYNEQFFGPGTRLTVL.

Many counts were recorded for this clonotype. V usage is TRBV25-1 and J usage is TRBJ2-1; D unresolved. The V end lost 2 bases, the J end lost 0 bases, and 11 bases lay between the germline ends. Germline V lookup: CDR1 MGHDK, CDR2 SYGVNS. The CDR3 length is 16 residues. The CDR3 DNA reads TGTGCCAGCAGTGAAAAAGGCAGTAGCTCCTACAATGAGCAGTTCTTC. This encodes CASSEKGSSSYNEQFF.

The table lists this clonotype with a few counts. The CDR3 region has the DNA TGTGCCAGCAGCCCGACTAGCGCCTACGAGCAGTACTTC. Its translation: CASSPTSAYEQYF. The rearrangement uses TRBV7-2 and TRBJ2-7, with 8 positions matching TRBD2. The germline CDR1 and CDR2 sequences are SGHTA and FQGNSA. The CDR3 is made up of 13 amino acids. V gave up 5 bases and J gave up 2 bases; unmatched junction bases: 2.

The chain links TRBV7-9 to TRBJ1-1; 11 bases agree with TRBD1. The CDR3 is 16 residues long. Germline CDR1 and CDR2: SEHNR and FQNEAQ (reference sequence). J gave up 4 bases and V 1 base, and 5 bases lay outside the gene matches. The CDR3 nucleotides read TGTGCCAGCAGCTTAGGCTCCGGGACAGGGGGCACTGAAGCTTTCTTT. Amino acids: CASSLGSGTGGTEAFF.

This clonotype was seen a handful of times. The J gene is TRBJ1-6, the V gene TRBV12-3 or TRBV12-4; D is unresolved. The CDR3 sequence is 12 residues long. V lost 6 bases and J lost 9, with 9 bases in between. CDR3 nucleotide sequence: TGTGCCAGCAGCTTGCCGGGTTCACCCCTCCACTTT. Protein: CASSLPGSPLHF.

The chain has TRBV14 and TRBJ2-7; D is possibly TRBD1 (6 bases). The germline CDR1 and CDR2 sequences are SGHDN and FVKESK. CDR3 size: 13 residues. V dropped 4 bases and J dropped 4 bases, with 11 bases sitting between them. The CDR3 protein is CASSLQQGYEQYF. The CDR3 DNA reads TGTGCCAGCAGCCTACAACAGGGATACGAGCAGTACTTC.

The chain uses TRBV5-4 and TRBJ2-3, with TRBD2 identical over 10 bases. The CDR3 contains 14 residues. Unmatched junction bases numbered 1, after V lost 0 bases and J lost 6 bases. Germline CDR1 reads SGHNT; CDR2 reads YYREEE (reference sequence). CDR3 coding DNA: TGTGCCAGCAGCTTGGTGACTAGCGGGGATACGCAGTATTTT. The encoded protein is CASSLVTSGDTQYF.

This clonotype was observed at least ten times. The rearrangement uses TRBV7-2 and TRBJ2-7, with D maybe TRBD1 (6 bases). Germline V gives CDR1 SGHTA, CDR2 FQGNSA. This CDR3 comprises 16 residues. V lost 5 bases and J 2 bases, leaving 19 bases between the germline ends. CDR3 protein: CASSPDAARGPYEQYF. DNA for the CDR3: TGTGCCAGCAGCCCTGATGCGGCCAGGGGCCCCTACGAGCAGTACTTC.

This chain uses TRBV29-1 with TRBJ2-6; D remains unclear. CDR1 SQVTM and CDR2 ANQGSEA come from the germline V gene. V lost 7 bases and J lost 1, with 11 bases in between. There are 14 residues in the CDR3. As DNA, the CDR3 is TGCAGCGCCCGCGAGGTTTCTGGGGCCAACGTCCTGACTTTC. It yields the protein CSAREVSGANVLTF.

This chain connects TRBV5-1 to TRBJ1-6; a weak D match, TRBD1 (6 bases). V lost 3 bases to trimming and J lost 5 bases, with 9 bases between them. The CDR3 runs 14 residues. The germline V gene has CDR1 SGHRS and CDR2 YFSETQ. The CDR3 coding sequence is TGCGCCAGCAGCTGGACAGAGAATAATTCACCCCTCCACTTT. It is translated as CASSWTENNSPLHF.

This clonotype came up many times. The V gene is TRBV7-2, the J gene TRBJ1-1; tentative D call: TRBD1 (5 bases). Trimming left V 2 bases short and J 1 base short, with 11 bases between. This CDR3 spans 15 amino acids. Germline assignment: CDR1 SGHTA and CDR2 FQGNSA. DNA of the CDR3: TGTGCCAGCAGCTTATACGGGGGAGCGAACACTGAAGCTTTCTTT. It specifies CASSLYGGANTEAFF.

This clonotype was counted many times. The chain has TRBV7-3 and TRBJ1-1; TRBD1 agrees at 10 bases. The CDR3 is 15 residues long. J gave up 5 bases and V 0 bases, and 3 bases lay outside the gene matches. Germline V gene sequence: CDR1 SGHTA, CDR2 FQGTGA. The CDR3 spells CASSLTRTGGTEAFF. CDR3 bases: TGTGCCAGCAGCTTAACTCGGACAGGGGGGACTGAAGCTTTCTTT.

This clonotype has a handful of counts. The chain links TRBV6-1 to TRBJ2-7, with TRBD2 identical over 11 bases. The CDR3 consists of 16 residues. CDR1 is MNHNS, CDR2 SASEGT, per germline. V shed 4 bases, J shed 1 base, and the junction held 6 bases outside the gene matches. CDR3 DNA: TGTGCCAGCAGTGGGGCGGGACTAGCGGCTTCCTACGAGCAGTACTTC. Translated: CASSGAGLAASYEQYF.

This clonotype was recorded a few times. In DNA, the CDR3 is TGTGCCACTTCAATGCTAGCGGGGACCCAAGAGACCCAGTACTTC. Protein: CATSMLAGTQETQYF. This chain links TRBV10-3 with TRBJ2-5, with 9 bases that match TRBD2. There are 15 residues in the CDR3. Germline V gene data show CDR1 as ENHRY and CDR2 as SYGVKD. With V trimmed by 10 bases and J by 1 base, 10 bases remained unmatched.

Written as DNA, the CDR3 is TGTGCCAGTAGTTCCCCCCCGGGGGTCTCCTACAATGAGCAGTTCTTC. This sequence encodes CASSSPPGVSYNEQFF. V usage is TRBV19 and J usage is TRBJ2-1; weak D call: TRBD2 (6 bases). Trimming left V 5 bases short and J 0 bases short, with 14 bases between. CDR1 is LNHDA and CDR2 is SQIVND in the germline V gene (reference sequence). The CDR3 length is 16 residues. Full variable domain (outside the CDR3, taken from reference TRBV19 and TRBJ2-1): DGGITQSPKYLFRKEGQNVTLSCEQNLNHDAMYWYRQDPGQGLRLIYYSQIVNDFQKGDIAEGYSVSREKKESFPLTVTSAQKNPTAFYLCASSSPPGVSYNEQFFGPGTRLTVL.

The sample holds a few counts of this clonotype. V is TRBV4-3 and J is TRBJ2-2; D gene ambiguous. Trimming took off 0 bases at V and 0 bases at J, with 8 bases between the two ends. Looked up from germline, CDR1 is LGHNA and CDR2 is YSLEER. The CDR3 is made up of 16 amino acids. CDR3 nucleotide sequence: TGCGCCAGCAGCCAAGACGCAGCCACGAACACCGGGGAGCTGTTTTTT. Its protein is CASSQDAATNTGELFF.